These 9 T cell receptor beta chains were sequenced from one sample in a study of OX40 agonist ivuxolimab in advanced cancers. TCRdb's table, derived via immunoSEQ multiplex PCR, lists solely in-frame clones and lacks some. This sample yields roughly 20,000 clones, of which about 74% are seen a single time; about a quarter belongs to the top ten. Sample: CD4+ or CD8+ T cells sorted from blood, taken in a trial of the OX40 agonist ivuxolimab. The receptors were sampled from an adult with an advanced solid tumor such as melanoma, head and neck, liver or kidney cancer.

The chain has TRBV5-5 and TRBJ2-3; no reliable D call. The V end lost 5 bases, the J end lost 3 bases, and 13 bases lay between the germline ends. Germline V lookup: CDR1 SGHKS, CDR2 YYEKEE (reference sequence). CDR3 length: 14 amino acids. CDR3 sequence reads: CASSLAWGTDTQYF. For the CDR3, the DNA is TGTGCCAGCAGTTTAGCCTGGGGAACAGATACGCAGTATTTT.

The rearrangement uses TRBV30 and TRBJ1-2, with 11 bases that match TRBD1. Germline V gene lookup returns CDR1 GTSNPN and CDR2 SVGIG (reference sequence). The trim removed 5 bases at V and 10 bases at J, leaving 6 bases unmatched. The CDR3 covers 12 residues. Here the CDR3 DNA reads TGTGCCTGGGCCCGGGACAGGGGGGACTACACCTTC. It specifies CAWARDRGDYTF.

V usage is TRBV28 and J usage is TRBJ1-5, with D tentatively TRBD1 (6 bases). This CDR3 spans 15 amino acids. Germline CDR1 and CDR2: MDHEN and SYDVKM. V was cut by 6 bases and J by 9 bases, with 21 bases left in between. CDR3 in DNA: TGTGCCAGCAGCCGAGTGGGGGAGGGGGGGAGGCCCCAGCATTTT. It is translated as CASSRVGEGGRPQHF.

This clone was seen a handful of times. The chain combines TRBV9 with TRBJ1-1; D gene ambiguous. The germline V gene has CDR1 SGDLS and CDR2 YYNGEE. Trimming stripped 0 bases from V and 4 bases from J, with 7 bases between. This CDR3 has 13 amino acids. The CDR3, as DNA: TGTGCCAGCAGCGTAGAAGATCTCACTGAAGCTTTCTTT. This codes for CASSVEDLTEAFF.

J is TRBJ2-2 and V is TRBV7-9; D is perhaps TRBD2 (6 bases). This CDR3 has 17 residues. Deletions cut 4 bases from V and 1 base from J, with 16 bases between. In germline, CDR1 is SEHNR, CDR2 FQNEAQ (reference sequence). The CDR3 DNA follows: TGTGCCAGCAGCTCCCCCCGGGGGAGTCGGAACACCGGGGAGCTGTTTTTT. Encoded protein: CASSSPRGSRNTGELFF.

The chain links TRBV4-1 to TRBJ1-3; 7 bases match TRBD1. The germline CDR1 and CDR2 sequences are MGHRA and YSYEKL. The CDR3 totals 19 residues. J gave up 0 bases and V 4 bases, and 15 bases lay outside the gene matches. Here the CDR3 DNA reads TGCGCCAGCAGCCTCACCAACCTCGGACAGGAGAGCTCTGGAAACACCATATATTTT. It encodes CASSLTNLGQESSGNTIYF.

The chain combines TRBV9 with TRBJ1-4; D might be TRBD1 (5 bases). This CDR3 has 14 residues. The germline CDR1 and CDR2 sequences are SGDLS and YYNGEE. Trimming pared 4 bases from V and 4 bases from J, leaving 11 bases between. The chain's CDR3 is CASSQTAYNEKLFF. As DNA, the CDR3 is TGTGCCAGCAGCCAGACAGCGTATAATGAAAAACTGTTTTTT.

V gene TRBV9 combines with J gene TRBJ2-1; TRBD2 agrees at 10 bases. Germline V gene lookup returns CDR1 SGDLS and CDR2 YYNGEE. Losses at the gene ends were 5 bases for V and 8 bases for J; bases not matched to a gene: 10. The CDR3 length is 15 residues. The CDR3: CASSSSGSGNYEQFF. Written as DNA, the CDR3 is TGTGCCAGCAGTTCTAGCGGGAGTGGTAACTATGAGCAGTTCTTC.

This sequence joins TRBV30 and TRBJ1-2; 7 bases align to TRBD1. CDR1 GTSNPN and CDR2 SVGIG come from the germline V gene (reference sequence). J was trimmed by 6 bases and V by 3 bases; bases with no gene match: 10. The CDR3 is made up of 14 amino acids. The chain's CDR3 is CAWSDVEGAHGYTF. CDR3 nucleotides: TGTGCCTGGAGCGACGTAGAGGGGGCCCATGGCTACACCTTC. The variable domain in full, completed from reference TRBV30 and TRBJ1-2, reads SQTIHQWPATLVQPVGSPLSLECTVEGTSNPNLYWYRQAAGRGLQLLFYSVGIGQISSEVPQNLSASRPQDRQFILSSKKLLLSDSGFYLCAWSDVEGAHGYTFGSGTRLTVV.